Below are 25 T cell receptor beta chains sequenced from a single sample in a study of siplizumab effects on memory and regulatory T cells. Some clones are missing from TCRdb's copy, which holds only in-frame ones; the method was immunoSEQ multiplex PCR. Of about 64,000 clones listed, 90% to 97% are singletons. Sample: naive CD8+ T cells sorted from blood. The receptors were sampled from a human donor in good health.

The V gene is TRBV25-1, the J gene TRBJ2-5; 7 bases fit TRBD1. Gene TRBJ2-7 matches the end of the DNA better, so the J call may be wrong. The CDR3 loop spans 14 amino acids. Per the germline V gene, CDR1 is MGHDK and CDR2 is SYGVNS. CDR3 protein: CASSERQGPYEQYF. CDR3 nucleotides: TGTGCCAGCAGTGAACGACAGGGACCCTACGAGCAGTACTTC.

The chain uses TRBV7-9 and TRBJ2-3, with 10 bases matching TRBD2. The CDR3 contains 15 residues. Germline V gene lookup returns CDR1 SEHNR and CDR2 FQNEAQ (reference sequence). Trimming at V came to 7 bases and at J to 0 bases, leaving 4 bases not matched to a gene. CDR3 DNA: TGTGCCAGCAAGGGACTAGCGACTAGCACAGATACGCAGTATTTT. Its translation: CASKGLATSTDTQYF.

The rearrangement links TRBV6-1 to TRBJ1-2; TRBD1 matches 9 bases. V was clipped by 6 bases and J by 8 bases; unmatched bases: 4. CDR3 length: 12 amino acids. Germline values: CDR1 MNHNS, CDR2 SASEGT. The CDR3 DNA reads as TGTGCCAGCAGGACAGGGGGTGGAGGCTACACCTTC. Encoded protein: CASRTGGGGYTF.

CDR3 residues: CASSPSGGGADTQYF. The CDR3 coding sequence is TGTGCCAGCAGTCCTAGCGGGGGGGGCGCAGATACGCAGTATTTT. The chain links TRBV6-5 to TRBJ2-3; 12 bases fit TRBD2. CDR3 length: 15 amino acids. Per the germline V gene, CDR1 is MNHEY and CDR2 is SVGAGI. V was clipped by 5 bases and J by 4 bases; unmatched bases: 4.

The J gene is TRBJ1-6, the V gene TRBV5-4, with D maybe TRBD1 (6 bases). Per germline, CDR1 SGHNT and CDR2 YYREEE (reference sequence). The CDR3 length is 13 residues. V was shortened by 9 bases and J by 2 bases, with 9 bases between the two germline ends. The CDR3 DNA is TGTGCCACCCAGGGGACCTATAATTCACCCCTCCACTTT. Its translation is CATQGTYNSPLHF.

CDR3 residues: CATHNEQFF. As DNA, the CDR3 is TGTGCCACTCACAATGAGCAGTTCTTC. The chain carries TRBV28 and TRBJ2-1; D gene ambiguous. This CDR3 is built from 9 residues. Germline-derived CDR1 and CDR2 are MDHEN and SYDVKM. Trimming shortened V by 10 bases and J by 5 bases, and 3 bases separated the two germline ends.

The rearrangement joins TRBV28 to TRBJ2-7; 10 nucleotides line up with TRBD2. The V and J ends lost 6 bases and 2 bases, in that order; junction bases with no gene match: 10. The CDR3 loop spans 16 amino acids. Looked up from germline, CDR1 is MDHEN and CDR2 is SYDVKM. DNA of the CDR3: TGTGCCAGCAGCACCCATACTAGCGGGGATGCCTACGAGCAGTACTTC. It specifies CASSTHTSGDAYEQYF.

The rearrangement uses TRBV19 and TRBJ2-1; possibly TRBD1 for D (6 bases). V was shortened by 1 base and J by 5 bases, with 21 bases between the two germline ends. The CDR3 is made up of 18 amino acids. Per the germline V gene, CDR1 is LNHDA and CDR2 is SQIVND (reference sequence). The CDR3, as DNA: TGTGCCAGTAGTATAGTTAAACTGGGGGCACCTACCGACAATGAGCAGTTCTTC. It is translated as CASSIVKLGAPTDNEQFF. Variable domain in full (rest from reference TRBV19 and TRBJ2-1): DGGITQSPKYLFRKEGQNVTLSCEQNLNHDAMYWYRQDPGQGLRLIYYSQIVNDFQKGDIAEGYSVSREKKESFPLTVTSAQKNPTAFYLCASSIVKLGAPTDNEQFFGPGTRLTVL.

The chain carries TRBV9 and TRBJ2-3; tentatively, D is TRBD1 or TRBD2 (5 bases each). The CDR3 spans 12 residues. The germline gives CDR1 SGDLS, CDR2 YYNGEE. V was shortened by 4 bases and J by 6 bases, with 9 bases between the two germline ends. The CDR3 sequence: CASSPEGDTQYF. CDR3 sequence (DNA): TGTGCCAGCAGCCCCGAGGGGGATACGCAGTATTTT. The full variable domain, rest sourced from reference TRBV9 and TRBJ2-3, is DSGVTQTPKHLITATGQRVTLRCSPRSGDLSVYWYQQSLDQGLQFLIQYYNGEERAKGNILERFSAQQFPDLHSELNLSSLELGDSALYFCASSPEGDTQYFGPGTRLTVL.

This rearrangement joins TRBV30 to TRBJ1-1, with 8 bases fitting TRBD1. Germline V gene sequence: CDR1 GTSNPN, CDR2 SVGIG (reference sequence). V lost 3 bases, J lost 4 bases, and 4 bases stayed unmatched. The CDR3 runs to 13 residues. The DNA of the CDR3 is TGTGCCTGGAGACAGGGGGGGGGCACTGAAGCTTTCTTT. Its translation: CAWRQGGGTEAFF. Full variable domain (missing parts from reference TRBV30 and TRBJ1-1): SQTIHQWPATLVQPVGSPLSLECTVEGTSNPNLYWYRQAAGRGLQLLFYSVGIGQISSEVPQNLSASRPQDRQFILSSKKLLLSDSGFYLCAWRQGGGTEAFFGQGTRLTVV.

The chain is built from TRBV9 and TRBJ2-5; TRBD2 aligns across 10 bases. Looked up from germline, CDR1 is SGDLS and CDR2 is YYNGEE. This CDR3 is built from 16 residues. The junction had 9 bases not matched to a gene; V was cut back by 2 bases and J by 5 bases. CDR3 loop: CASSVPKRGGVETQYF. CDR3 DNA sequence: TGTGCCAGCAGCGTCCCCAAGCGGGGGGGCGTGGAGACCCAGTACTTC.

V and J are TRBV4-1 and TRBJ2-2; D is ambiguous. CDR1 is MGHRA, CDR2 YSYEKL, per germline. The length of the CDR3 is 14 residues. V lost 6 bases and J 1 base, leaving 9 bases between the germline ends. The CDR3 DNA follows: TGCGCCAGCAGTGTATCGGGGAACACCGGGGAGCTGTTTTTT. Residues: CASSVSGNTGELFF.

This sequence joins TRBV14 and TRBJ2-1; D is unresolved. This CDR3 spans 14 amino acids. V lost 6 bases and J 2 bases, leaving 11 bases between the germline ends. Germline values: CDR1 SGHDN, CDR2 FVKESK. CDR3 residues: CASREASTYNEQFF. The CDR3, as DNA: TGTGCCAGCAGAGAGGCCAGCACCTACAATGAGCAGTTCTTC.

The chain is built from TRBV27 and TRBJ1-1; D is undetermined. CDR3 length equals 14 residues. Germline values: CDR1 MNHEY, CDR2 SMNVEV (reference sequence). Deletions cut 5 bases from V and 1 base from J, with 11 bases between. The CDR3 DNA reads TGTGCCAGCAGTCAAGGTTGGGGGAACACTGAAGCTTTCTTT. It translates to CASSQGWGNTEAFF.

This clone was detected once. This sequence joins TRBV4-2 and TRBJ2-7, with D perhaps TRBD2 (6 bases). Deletions cut 0 bases from V and 3 bases from J, with 15 bases between. This CDR3 region has 16 residues. Germline CDR1 LGHNA, CDR2 YNFKEQ. CDR3 sequence: CASSQDFSSGVYEQYF. In DNA, the CDR3 is TGTGCCAGCAGCCAAGACTTTAGCTCGGGGGTCTACGAGCAGTACTTC.

This clone was counted once. V is TRBV6-5 and J is TRBJ2-3; D is ambiguous. V was trimmed by 4 bases and J by 1 base, leaving 12 bases between them. CDR1 MNHEY and CDR2 SVGAGI come from the germline V gene. CDR3 size: 15 residues. The CDR3 nucleotides are TGTGCCAGCAGTTCCGAAGGGCCGGGCACAGATACGCAGTATTTT. This sequence encodes CASSSEGPGTDTQYF.

The chain has TRBV19 and TRBJ2-7; D assignment may be TRBD1 or TRBD2 (5 bases each). Germline loops: CDR1 LNHDA, CDR2 SQIVND (reference sequence). V lost 1 base to trimming and J lost 0 bases, with 7 bases between them. CDR3 length: 14 amino acids. CDR3 sequence: CASSIAGTSYEQYF. CDR3 bases: TGTGCCAGTAGTATAGCCGGGACCTCCTACGAGCAGTACTTC. The full variable domain, its missing parts supplied by reference TRBV19 and TRBJ2-7, is DGGITQSPKYLFRKEGQNVTLSCEQNLNHDAMYWYRQDPGQGLRLIYYSQIVNDFQKGDIAEGYSVSREKKESFPLTVTSAQKNPTAFYLCASSIAGTSYEQYFGPGTRLTVT.

In DNA form, the CDR3 reads TGTGCCAGCAGTGAGGGGACAGGGTACTATAATTCACCCCTCCACTTT. Its protein product is CASSEGTGYYNSPLHF. V is TRBV25-1 and J is TRBJ1-6; 9 bases are a match to TRBD1. Per germline, CDR1 MGHDK and CDR2 SYGVNS. Unmatched junction bases numbered 3, after V lost 3 bases and J lost 3 bases. This CDR3 is 16 amino acids long.

The V and J genes are TRBV7-9 and TRBJ2-2; no clear D gene. The CDR3 loop spans 15 amino acids. Germline V gives CDR1 SEHNR, CDR2 FQNEAQ (reference sequence). Trimming removed 6 bases from V and 0 bases from J, with 11 bases in between. The CDR3 loop is CASSFLTANTGELFF. Written as DNA, the CDR3 is TGTGCCAGCAGTTTTCTGACCGCGAACACCGGGGAGCTGTTTTTT.

This chain links TRBV2 with TRBJ2-5, with a weak D call TRBD2 (6 bases). The germline V gene encodes CDR1 SNHLY and CDR2 FYNNEI. CDR3 length: 12 amino acids. Trimming stripped 9 bases from V and 5 bases from J, with 13 bases between. This CDR3 reads CARRGVLETQYF. The CDR3 region has the DNA TGTGCCAGACGCGGGGTCTTGGAGACCCAGTACTTC.

The V and J genes are TRBV27 and TRBJ2-7, with D possibly matching TRBD2 (7 bases). This CDR3 contains 15 residues. The germline gives CDR1 MNHEY, CDR2 SMNVEV (reference sequence). V was shortened by 4 bases and J by 4 bases, with 17 bases between the two germline ends. Written as DNA, the CDR3 is TGTGCCAGCAGTTCGTTTGGGGGGGGCAAGTACGAGCAGTACTTC. Its protein product is CASSSFGGGKYEQYF.

This rearrangement joins TRBV4-1 to TRBJ2-3; possible D gene TRBD2, 7 bases. The CDR3 sequence is 18 residues long. Germline V gene data show CDR1 as MGHRA and CDR2 as YSYEKL. V was shortened by 3 bases and J by 3 bases, with 22 bases between the two germline ends. CDR3 amino acids: CASSQQGLGGGGTDTQYF. The CDR3 DNA reads TGCGCCAGCAGCCAGCAGGGATTAGGGGGGGGAGGGACAGATACGCAGTATTTT.

The rearrangement uses TRBV6-1 and TRBJ2-7; no clear D gene. V was shortened by 3 bases and J by 4 bases, with 7 bases between the two germline ends. CDR3 length: 12 residues. Per germline, CDR1 MNHNS and CDR2 SASEGT. CDR3 nucleotide sequence: TGTGCCAGCAGTGACAGTGGGTACGAGCAGTACTTC. Protein product: CASSDSGYEQYF.

This chain joins TRBV7-8 and TRBJ2-7, with 7 nucleotides matching TRBD2. Germline V gene lookup returns CDR1 SGHVS and CDR2 FQNEAQ. The CDR3 length is 15 residues. The ends lost 5 bases at V and 3 bases at J; junction bases unmatched: 10. The CDR3 region has the DNA TGTGCCAGCAGCCTGGGGGTCGGGGGGTACTACGAGCAGTACTTC. Translating it yields CASSLGVGGYYEQYF.

The CDR3 coding sequence is TGTGCCAGCAGTTCCCTTGGGGCGTATGAAGCTTTCTTT. This translates into CASSSLGAYEAFF. The V call is TRBV6-5, the J call TRBJ1-1; TRBD1 might be the D (5 bases). Per germline, CDR1 MNHEY and CDR2 SVGAGI. The germline V and J ends were trimmed by 4 bases and 7 bases, with 13 bases remaining between them. The CDR3 has 13 amino acids.